This T cell receptor beta chain was retrieved from a study of shared clonotypes between healthy human individuals. Study results and limitations: In general, naive subsets displayed greater estimated richness than memory subsets did. When compared with the clonotypes that were shared by all four sorted-subset donors, the non-shared clonotypes turned out to have lower generation probabilities.

CDR1 and CDR2 (germline): MNHNS, SASEGT. V gave up 8 bases and J gave up 2 bases; unmatched junction bases: 5. CDR3 length: 14 amino acids. The assay was immunoSEQ multiplex PCR, and TCRdb's table has in-frame clones only and misses some. This table holds roughly 2.6 million clones, approximately 92% found once. A remark on this clone: Antigen unknown.

Source material: naive CD4+ T cells sorted from blood. The subset was: CD45RA+ positively selected. The clonotype comes from a man younger than 35 in good health. This chain uses TRBV6-1 with TRBJ1-3, with TRBD1 matching 8 bases. CDR3 bases: TGTGCCAGCCTAACAGGGGGGGCTGGAAACACCATATATTTT. The encoded protein is CASLTGGAGNTIYF.